The entry below gives a single T cell receptor beta chain sequence along with its context. The antigen is unknown. Sequencing was performed with immunoSEQ multiplex PCR; in TCRdb, only in-frame clones are kept and a portion is missing. The sample has about 1.1 million clones; 78% are singletons. The CDR3 totals 17 residues. Germline CDR1 reads SGDLS; CDR2 reads YYNGEE. Trimming stripped 4 bases from V and 4 bases from J, with 21 bases between. This entry belongs to a study of shared clonotypes between healthy human individuals. General study results and limits: Across a handful of donors, naive CD4 shared 5% to 6%, naive CD8 around 4%, memory CD4 2% to 2.5%, memory CD8 0.4% to 0.5%. Non-shared clonotypes were found to have lower generation probabilities than the clonotypes that were shared by all four of the sorted-subset donors.

This chain links TRBV9 with TRBJ1-3; possibly TRBD1 for D (5 bases). The TCR was taken from a man younger than 35 in good health. Some clones in this sample may be carry-over from other donors' samples. Sample: memory CD4+ T cells from PBMCs. Described subset: CD45RA-negative fraction. CDR3 nucleotide sequence: TGTGCCAGCAGCCCGGGGGTTGGGGCAGGGCTCGGAAACACCATATATTTT. It translates to CASSPGVGAGLGNTIYF.